This T cell receptor (beta chain) was profiled in a study of blood T cell repertoires in COVID-19. At the level of the study: Researchers got acute and convalescent COVID-19 samples from the United States, Italy and Spain.

Original methodology: From reference gene primer amplification, estimates of nucleated cell counts were derived. The table came from immunoSEQ multiplex PCR; TCRdb's copy has only in-frame clones and leaves some out. V, J and clone size are taken as reported in that table, and D and trimming were inferred from the DNA itself. The sample includes 150,000 to 200,000 clones, under 85% seen only once; the top ten take roughly 3.1%. CDR3 length: 13 amino acids. In germline, CDR1 is SNHLY, CDR2 FYNNEI. V lost 11 bases to trimming and J lost 4 bases, with 15 bases between them. Sequencing was carried out using peripheral blood. This receptor was taken from a man between 65 and 85 years old with acute or convalescent COVID-19. The chain is built from TRBV2 and TRBJ1-5; the D gene is possibly TRBD1 (5 bases). The CDR3 spells CARTGGGNQPQHF. The CDR3 bases are TGTGCCCGCACGGGGGGGGGAAATCAGCCCCAGCATTTT.